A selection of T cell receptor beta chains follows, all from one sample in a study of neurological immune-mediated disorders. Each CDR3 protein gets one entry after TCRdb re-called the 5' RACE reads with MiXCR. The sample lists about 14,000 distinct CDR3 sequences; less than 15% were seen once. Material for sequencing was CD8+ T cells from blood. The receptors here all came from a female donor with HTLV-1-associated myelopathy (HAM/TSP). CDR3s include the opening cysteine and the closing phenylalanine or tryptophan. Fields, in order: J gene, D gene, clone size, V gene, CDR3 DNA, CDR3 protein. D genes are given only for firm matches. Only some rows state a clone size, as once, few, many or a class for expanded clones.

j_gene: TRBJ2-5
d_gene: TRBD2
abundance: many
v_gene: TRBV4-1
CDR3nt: TGCGCCAGCAGCCAATCGGTGGGACTAGCGTCCCAAGAGACCCAGTACTTC
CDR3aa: CASSQSVGLASQETQYF

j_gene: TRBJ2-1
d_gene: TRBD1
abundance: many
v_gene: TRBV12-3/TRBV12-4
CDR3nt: TGTGCCAGCAGTTCCGGGACAGGGGTTTCTACCTACAATGAGCAGTTCTTC
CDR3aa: CASSSGTGVSTYNEQFF

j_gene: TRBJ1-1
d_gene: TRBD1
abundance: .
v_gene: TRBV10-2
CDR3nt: TGCGCCAGCCGCGGGACAGCGAACACTGAAGCTTTCTTT
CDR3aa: CASRGTANTEAFF

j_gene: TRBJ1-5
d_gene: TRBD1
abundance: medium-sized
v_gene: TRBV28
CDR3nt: TGTGCCAGCAGTTTGGGACAGGGAAATCAGCCCCAGCATTTT
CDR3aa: CASSLGQGNQPQHF

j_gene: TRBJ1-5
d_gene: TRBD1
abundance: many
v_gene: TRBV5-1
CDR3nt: TGCGCCAGCAGCTCCGGACAGGGGGTAATCGGTCAGCCCCAGCATTTT
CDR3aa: CASSSGQGVIGQPQHF

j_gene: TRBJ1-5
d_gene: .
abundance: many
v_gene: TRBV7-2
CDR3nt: TGTGCCAGCAGCTTAGCAGGGGGGGTACAGCCCCAGCATTTT
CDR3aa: CASSLAGGVQPQHF

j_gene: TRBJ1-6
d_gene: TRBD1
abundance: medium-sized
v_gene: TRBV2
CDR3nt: TGTGCCAGCAGTGAAGGGACAGGGCGAAATTCACCCCTCCACTTT
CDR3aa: CASSEGTGRNSPLHF

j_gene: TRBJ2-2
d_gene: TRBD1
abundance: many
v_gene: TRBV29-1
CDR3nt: TGCAGCGGGGGGACAGGGGACACCGGGGAGCTGTTTTTT
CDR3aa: CSGGTGDTGELFF

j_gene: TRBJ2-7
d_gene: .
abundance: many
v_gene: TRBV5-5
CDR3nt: TGTGCCAGCAGCCCGACTATTATGACCTACGAGCAGTACTTC
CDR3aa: CASSPTIMTYEQYF

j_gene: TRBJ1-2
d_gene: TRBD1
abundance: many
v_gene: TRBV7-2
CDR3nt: TGTGCCAGCAGCTTAGTCGACAGGGCCTTAGATGGCTACACCTTC
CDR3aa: CASSLVDRALDGYTF

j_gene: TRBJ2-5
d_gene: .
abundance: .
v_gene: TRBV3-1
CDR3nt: TGTGTCAGCAGCGCCTCGAACCGTCGGGAGACCCAGTACTTC
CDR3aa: CVSSASNRRETQYF

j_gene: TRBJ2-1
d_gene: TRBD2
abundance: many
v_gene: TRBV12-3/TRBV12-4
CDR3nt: TGTGCCAGCAGCCAGGATGGGCGGGAGTACAATGAGCAGTTCTTC
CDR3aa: CASSQDGREYNEQFF

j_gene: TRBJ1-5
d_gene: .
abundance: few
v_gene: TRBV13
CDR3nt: TGTGCCAGCAGCTTGGTAGGTCATCAGCCCCAGCATTTT
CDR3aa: CASSLVGHQPQHF

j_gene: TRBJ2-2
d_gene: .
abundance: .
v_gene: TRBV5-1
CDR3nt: TGCACCAGCTCGCTTCGGCTAGAGGGAGACACCGGGGAGCTGTTTTTT
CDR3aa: CTSSLRLEGDTGELFF

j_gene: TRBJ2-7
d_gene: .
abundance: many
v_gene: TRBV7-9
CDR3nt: TGTGCCAGCAGCTCACTTAGTACTTACGAGCAGTACTTC
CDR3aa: CASSSLSTYEQYF

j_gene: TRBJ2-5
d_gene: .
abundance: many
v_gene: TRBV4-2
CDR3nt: TGTGCCAGCAGCCAAGTGGGAAGGGGACAAGAGACCCAGTACTTC
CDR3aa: CASSQVGRGQETQYF

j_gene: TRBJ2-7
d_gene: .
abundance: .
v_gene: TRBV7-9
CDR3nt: TGTGCCAGCAGCCCCCCTCTGGGACGAGTTTTGTACTTC
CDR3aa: CASSPPLGRVLYF

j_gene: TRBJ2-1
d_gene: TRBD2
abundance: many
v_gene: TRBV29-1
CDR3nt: TGCAGCGTTGTGGCGGGGGGTTCCTACAATGAGCAGTTCTTC
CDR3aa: CSVVAGGSYNEQFF

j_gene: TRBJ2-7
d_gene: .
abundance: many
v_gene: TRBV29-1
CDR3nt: TGCAGCGTTGCCAAGGCCTACGAGCAGTACTTC
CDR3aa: CSVAKAYEQYF

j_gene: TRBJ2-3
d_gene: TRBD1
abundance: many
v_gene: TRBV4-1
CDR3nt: TGCGCCAGCAGCCACCTGGACAGGGGCACAGATACGCAGTATTTT
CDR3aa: CASSHLDRGTDTQYF

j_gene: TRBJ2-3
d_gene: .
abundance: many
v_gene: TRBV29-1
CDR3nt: TGCAGCGTTGACCGAGGAGGGGGGTCCACAGATACGCAGTATTTT
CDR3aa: CSVDRGGGSTDTQYF

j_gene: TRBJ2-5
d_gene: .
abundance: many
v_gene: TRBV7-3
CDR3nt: TGTGCCAGCAGCTTAACGTTCGCGAGGCCAGAGACCCAGTACTTC
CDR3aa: CASSLTFARPETQYF

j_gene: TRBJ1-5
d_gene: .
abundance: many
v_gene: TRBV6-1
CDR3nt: TGTGCCAGCAGTGAAGCGGGGACACCTCAGCCCCAGCATTTT
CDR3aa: CASSEAGTPQPQHF

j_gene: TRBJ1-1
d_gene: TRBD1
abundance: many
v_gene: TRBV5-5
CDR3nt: TGTGCCAGCAGCTCACCGACAGGGAGACACACTGAAGCTTTCTTT
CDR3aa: CASSSPTGRHTEAFF

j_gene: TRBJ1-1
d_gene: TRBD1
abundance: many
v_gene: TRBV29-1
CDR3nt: TGCAGCGTGGGACAGGCCATGAACACTGAAGCTTTCTTT
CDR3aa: CSVGQAMNTEAFF

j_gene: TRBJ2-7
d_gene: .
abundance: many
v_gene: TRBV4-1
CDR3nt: TGCGCCAGCAGCGTGGGGGGTTCCTACGAGCAGTACTTC
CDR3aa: CASSVGGSYEQYF

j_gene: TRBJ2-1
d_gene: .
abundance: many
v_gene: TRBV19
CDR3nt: TGTGCCAGTAGTATCACCGGGACAGAGCAGTTCTTC
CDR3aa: CASSITGTEQFF

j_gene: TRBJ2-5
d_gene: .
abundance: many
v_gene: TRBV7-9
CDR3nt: TGTGCCAGCAGTCCCCCCGGACCCAACCTGATGAACCAAGAGACCCAGTACTTC
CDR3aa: CASSPPGPNLMNQETQYF

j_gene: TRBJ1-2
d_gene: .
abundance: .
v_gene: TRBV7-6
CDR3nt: .
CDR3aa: CASSFYICSARDLEESETF

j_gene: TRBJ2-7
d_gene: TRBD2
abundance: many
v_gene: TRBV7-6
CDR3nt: TGTGCCAGCAGCGTTACTAGCGGGGGGTTCTACGAGCAGTACTTC
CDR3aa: CASSVTSGGFYEQYF

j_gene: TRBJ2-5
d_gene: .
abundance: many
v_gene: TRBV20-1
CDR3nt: TGCAGTGCTAGGGCCCGAGGGCCCTTCGACGTCGAGACCCAGTACTTC
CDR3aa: CSARARGPFDVETQYF

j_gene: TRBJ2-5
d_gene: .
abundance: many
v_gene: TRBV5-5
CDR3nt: TGTGCCAGCAGCTTTGGTGCAGGGGCCTCTTCGACCCAGTACTTC
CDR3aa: CASSFGAGASSTQYF

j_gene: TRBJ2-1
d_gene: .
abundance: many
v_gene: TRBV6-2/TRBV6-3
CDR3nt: TGTGCCAGCAGTTGGGGTTCTGATGAGCAGTTCTTC
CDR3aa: CASSWGSDEQFF

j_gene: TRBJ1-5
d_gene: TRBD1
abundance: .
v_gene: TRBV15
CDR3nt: TGTGCCACCAGCGGGGGACAGGGAGGCAATCAGCCCCAGCATTTT
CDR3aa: CATSGGQGGNQPQHF

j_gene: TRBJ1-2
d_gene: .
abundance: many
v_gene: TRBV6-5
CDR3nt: TGTGCCAGCAGTTACATCAGCCGTGTGGGAGAGGACTATGGCTACACCTTC
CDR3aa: CASSYISRVGEDYGYTF

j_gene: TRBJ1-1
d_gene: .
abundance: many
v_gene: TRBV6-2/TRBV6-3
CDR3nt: TGTGCCAGCATCCCCGTGGTAGGCAGACGGAACACTGAAGCTTTCTTT
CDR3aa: CASIPVVGRRNTEAFF

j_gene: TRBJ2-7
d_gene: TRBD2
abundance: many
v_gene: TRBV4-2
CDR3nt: TGTGCCAGCAGCCAAGATCCCGGGGGGGCCAACTACGAGCAGTACTTC
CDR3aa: CASSQDPGGANYEQYF

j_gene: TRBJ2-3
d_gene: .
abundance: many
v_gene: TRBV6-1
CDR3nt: TGTGCCAGCAGTGGTTTCTTACCAATCACAGATACGCAGTATTTT
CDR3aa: CASSGFLPITDTQYF

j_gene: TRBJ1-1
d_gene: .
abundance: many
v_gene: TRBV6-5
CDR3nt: TGTGCCAGCAGTACCACAGGGTTAACTGAAGCTTTCTTT
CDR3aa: CASSTTGLTEAFF

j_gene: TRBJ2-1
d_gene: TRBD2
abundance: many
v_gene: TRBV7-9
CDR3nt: TGTGCCAGCAGCTCCCAACTAGCGGGTAATCTCAATGAGCAGTTCTTC
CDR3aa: CASSSQLAGNLNEQFF

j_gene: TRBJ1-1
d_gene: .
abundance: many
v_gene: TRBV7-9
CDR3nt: TGTGCCAGCAGCCATGACGAATGGCTTAGCGCTTTCTTT
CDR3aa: CASSHDEWLSAFF